The 22 T cell receptor beta chains below were found in one sample sequenced in a study of blood T cell repertoires in COVID-19. Assay used: immunoSEQ multiplex PCR; TCRdb lists only in-frame clones, some missing. Of around 250,000 clones listed, roughly 83% are singletons. Sequencing was carried out using peripheral blood. The receptors stem from a man in his 60s who had recovered from COVID-19.

The rearrangement uses TRBV19 and TRBJ2-7; 7 positions agree with TRBD1. CDR1 and CDR2 from the germline V gene are LNHDA and SQIVND (reference sequence). J was trimmed by 4 bases and V by 3 bases; bases with no gene match: 6. The length of the CDR3 is 14 residues. The CDR3 bases are TGTGCCAGTAGTATTCAAGGGGGCCCATACGAGCAGTACTTC. This translates into CASSIQGGPYEQYF.

The chain couples TRBV11-2 to TRBJ1-2; 7 bases align to TRBD1. The CDR3 is 13 amino acids. Germline assignment: CDR1 SGHAT and CDR2 FQNNGV. V lost 6 bases and J lost 4; bases outside the gene matches: 5. CDR3 bases: TGTGCCAGCAGAGCGACAGGGAGCTATGGCTACACCTTC. This sequence encodes CASRATGSYGYTF.

The chain links TRBV30 to TRBJ1-1; D uncertain. The germline V gene encodes CDR1 GTSNPN and CDR2 SVGIG (reference sequence). The CDR3 has 11 residues. Trimming shortened V by 8 bases and J by 5 bases, and 12 bases separated the two germline ends. Written as DNA, the CDR3 is TGTGCCGGAGGGTATGGGACTGAAGCTTTCTTT. It encodes CAGGYGTEAFF.

The V and J genes are TRBV19 and TRBJ1-3; D ambiguous. Per germline, CDR1 LNHDA and CDR2 SQIVND (reference sequence). Trimming took off 3 bases at V and 8 bases at J, with 8 bases between the two ends. The CDR3 is 12 amino acids. CDR3 coding DNA: TGTGCCAGTAGTATCGGTCGGTACACCATATATTTT. Amino acid sequence: CASSIGRYTIYF.

The rearrangement joins TRBV6-5 to TRBJ2-7, with D perhaps matching TRBD2 (6 bases). Trimming shortened V by 0 bases and J by 7 bases, and 10 bases separated the two germline ends. The CDR3 is 13 amino acids. Germline lookup yields CDR1 MNHEY and CDR2 SVGAGI. The CDR3 loop is CASSYSRGREQYF. CDR3 sequence (DNA): TGTGCCAGCAGTTACTCCCGGGGGAGGGAGCAGTACTTC.

The chain uses TRBV5-1 and TRBJ1-3, with D tentatively TRBD1 (5 bases). Germline V gene sequence: CDR1 SGHRS, CDR2 YFSETQ. Trimming removed 0 bases from V and 2 bases from J, with 12 bases in between. This CDR3 region has 16 residues. CDR3 in amino acids: CASSLARGGAGNTIYF. The CDR3 DNA reads as TGCGCCAGCAGCTTGGCCCGCGGGGGGGCTGGAAACACCATATATTTT.

As for this clone: Other nucleotide sequences from this sample produce the same CDR3. V gene TRBV6-5 combines with J gene TRBJ1-6; D is ambiguous. Germline assignment: CDR1 MNHEY and CDR2 SVGAGI. There are 13 residues in the CDR3. V was cut by 3 bases and J by 7 bases, with 7 bases left in between. The CDR3 nucleotides read TGTGCCAGCAGTTATGATAGCAATTCACCCCTCCACTTT. The encoded protein is CASSYDSNSPLHF.

This clone was recorded at least ten times. V and J are TRBV11-2 and TRBJ2-2; D uncertain. In germline, CDR1 is SGHAT, CDR2 FQNNGV. This CDR3 is 16 amino acids long. V lost 5 bases and J 3 bases, leaving 16 bases between the germline ends. This chain's CDR3 is CASSPAPNRDTGELFF. DNA for the CDR3: TGTGCCAGCAGCCCAGCCCCCAACAGAGACACCGGGGAGCTGTTTTTT.

The V call is TRBV5-1, the J call TRBJ2-4; possible D gene TRBD1, 5 bases. Germline V gene sequence: CDR1 SGHRS, CDR2 YFSETQ. The germline V and J ends were trimmed by 0 bases and 3 bases, with 10 bases remaining between them. The CDR3 consists of 15 residues. The CDR3 DNA is TGCGCCAGCAGCTTGGTGCTAGGGGACAAAAACATTCAGTACTTC. It yields the protein CASSLVLGDKNIQYF.

This clone was counted a single time. The chain recombines TRBV2 with TRBJ2-2, with 7 bases that match TRBD2. J was trimmed by 1 base and V by 7 bases; bases with no gene match: 6. Germline V gene sequence: CDR1 SNHLY, CDR2 FYNNEI. The CDR3 is 15 residues long. The CDR3 loop is CASTVSSGNTGELFF. The CDR3 coding sequence is TGTGCCAGCACTGTCTCTAGCGGGAACACCGGGGAGCTGTTTTTT.

The sample holds one count of this clone. This chain's CDR3 is CSVEDRASGGYQETQYF. CDR3 sequence (DNA): TGCAGCGTTGAAGATCGGGCGAGCGGGGGTTACCAAGAGACCCAGTACTTC. V and J are TRBV29-1 and TRBJ2-5, with TRBD2 identical over 8 bases. Germline CDR1 and CDR2: SQVTM and ANQGSEA. Trimming at V came to 0 bases and at J to 0 bases, leaving 9 bases not matched to a gene. This CDR3 has 17 amino acids.

The chain has TRBV5-4 and TRBJ2-1; 13 nucleotides align to TRBD2. Trimming took 3 bases from V and 7 from J; bases not matched to a gene: 10. The CDR3 runs 17 residues. Looked up from germline, CDR1 is SGHNT and CDR2 is YYREEE (reference sequence). The DNA for the CDR3 is TGTGCCAGCAGCTCGGGACTAGCGGGAAGGGGCGGTAATGAGCAGTTCTTC. It specifies CASSSGLAGRGGNEQFF.

The V and J genes are TRBV10-1 and TRBJ2-1, with D maybe TRBD2 (6 bases). Trimming pared 3 bases from V and 6 bases from J, leaving 9 bases between. Germline CDR1 WNHNN, CDR2 SYGVQD (reference sequence). The CDR3 is 13 amino acids. CDR3 sequence (DNA): TGCGCCAGCAGTGAAACTAGCCGCAATGAGCAGTTCTTC. Encoded protein: CASSETSRNEQFF.

J is TRBJ2-1 and V is TRBV30; D perhaps matches TRBD2 (5 bases). Germline V gene sequence: CDR1 GTSNPN, CDR2 SVGIG (reference sequence). This CDR3 region has 13 residues. The ends were cut back, 0 bases at V and 5 bases at J, with 8 bases in the middle. The CDR3: CAWSVRRDNEQFF. The CDR3 DNA reads TGTGCCTGGAGTGTGAGGCGGGACAATGAGCAGTTCTTC.

The V gene is TRBV7-2, the J gene TRBJ2-1; 12 bases fit TRBD2. Germline V gene sequence: CDR1 SGHTA, CDR2 FQGNSA. The CDR3 totals 17 residues. With 0 bases clipped from V and 8 bases from J, the junction kept 8 bases outside the gene matches. Here the CDR3 DNA reads TGTGCCAGCAGCTTAGCGGATCCTAGCGGGGGGGCTTATGAGCAGTTCTTC. As protein: CASSLADPSGGAYEQFF. The full variable domain, its missing parts supplied by reference TRBV7-2 and TRBJ2-1, is GAGVSQSPSNKVTEKGKDVELRCDPISGHTALYWYRQSLGQGLEFLIYFQGNSAPDKSGLPSDRFSAERTGGSVSTLTIQRTQQEDSAVYLCASSLADPSGGAYEQFFGPGTRLTVL.

V gene TRBV19 combines with J gene TRBJ2-5, with 10 bases matching TRBD2. Germline V lookup: CDR1 LNHDA, CDR2 SQIVND (reference sequence). The ends lost 3 bases at V and 6 bases at J; junction bases unmatched: 13. The CDR3 runs 17 residues. The CDR3 reads CASSIKSQLAGDQTQYF. CDR3 DNA sequence: TGTGCCAGTAGTATTAAATCCCAGCTAGCGGGGGACCAGACCCAGTACTTC.

This chain connects TRBV12-3 or TRBV12-4 to TRBJ2-7; 9 bases map to TRBD1. This CDR3 contains 13 residues. Trimming cost V 5 bases and J 3 bases; bases outside gene matches: 2. The CDR3 DNA sequence: TGTGCCAGCAGTGGGGACAGGGTCTACGAGCAGTACTTC. Protein: CASSGDRVYEQYF.

The CDR3 DNA sequence: TGTGCCAGTAGTATCTGGGACAATCGTAAACTGTTTTTT. Residues: CASSIWDNRKLFF. The V call is TRBV19, the J call TRBJ1-4; D may be TRBD1 (6 bases). Germline assignment: CDR1 LNHDA and CDR2 SQIVND (reference sequence). CDR3 length: 13 residues. Trimming pared 3 bases from V and 11 bases from J, leaving 13 bases between.

The rearrangement uses TRBV2 and TRBJ1-5, with D unresolved. With 3 bases removed from V and 2 bases from J, the gap between germline ends came to 8 bases. CDR3 length equals 14 residues. The germline gives CDR1 SNHLY, CDR2 FYNNEI. DNA for the CDR3: TGTGCCAGCAGTGAGGCACAAGGCAATCAGCCCCAGCATTTT. It yields the protein CASSEAQGNQPQHF.

CDR3 DNA sequence: TGTGCCTGGAGCGCAGGGGGAAGCTCCTACGAGCAGTACTTC. This codes for CAWSAGGSSYEQYF. The rearrangement joins TRBV30 to TRBJ2-7; 7 nucleotides align to TRBD1. Trimming took 3 bases from V and 0 from J; bases not matched to a gene: 5. The CDR3 totals 14 residues. CDR1 is GTSNPN and CDR2 is SVGIG in the germline V gene (reference sequence).

The rearrangement links TRBV19 to TRBJ1-5; D call uncertain. The CDR3 has 14 residues. CDR1 and CDR2 from the germline V gene are LNHDA and SQIVND (reference sequence). V lost 6 bases, J lost 2 bases, and 11 bases lay in between. The CDR3 protein is CASSMLRGNQPQHF. The CDR3 nucleotides read TGTGCCAGTAGCATGTTGAGGGGCAATCAGCCCCAGCATTTT.

This clone has more than one count but fewer than ten. This chain uses TRBV5-6 with TRBJ2-7; tentatively, D is TRBD1 (5 bases). Germline lookup yields CDR1 SGHDT and CDR2 YYEEEE. This CDR3 has 12 amino acids. V shed 4 bases and J shed 2 bases, with 7 bases lying between them. The CDR3 DNA sequence: TGTGCCAGCAGCCGACAGACCTACGAGCAGTACTTC. Protein: CASSRQTYEQYF.